This TCR beta chain appears in the sequencing data of a study of CD8 T cells in Susac syndrome. V was pared by 5 bases and J by 4 bases, with 21 bases between. Germline assignment: CDR1 SEHNR and CDR2 FQNEAQ (reference sequence). This CDR3 spans 16 amino acids. Study observations and caveats: In total CD8+ repertoires, over 15 Susac-specific public clones were found, and CD8+ TEMRA repertoires had a few.

When the RNA was reverse transcribed, random hexamers were used with an input of 0.5 to 1 ug. One entry per CDR3 protein, called by TCRdb with MiXCR from the immunoSEQ multiplex PCR reads. The sample includes tens of thousands of distinct CDR3 sequences, 93% of them seen just once. Turning to this clonotype: The target antigen is unknown.

The receptor was isolated from a human donor with Susac syndrome. V and J are TRBV7-9 and TRBJ2-7, with D possibly being TRBD1 or TRBD2 (5 bases each). What was sequenced was CD8+ T cells from PBMCs. CDR3 region: CASSQTGTVPFYEQYF. In DNA form, the CDR3 reads TGTGCCAGCAGCCAGACCGGGACCGTCCCCTTTTACGAGCAGTACTTC. The whole variable domain, remainder taken from reference TRBV7-9 and TRBJ2-7, is DTGVSQNPRHKITKRGQNVTFRCDPISEHNRLYWYRQTLGQGPEFLTYFQNEAQLEKSRLLSDRFSAERPKGSFSTLEIQRTEQGDSAMYLCASSQTGTVPFYEQYFGPGTRLTVT.